The 29 T cell receptor beta chains in this list originate from one sample, sequenced in a study of Tregs in tolerant kidney transplant recipients. Profiled with immunoSEQ multiplex PCR; TCRdb holds only in-frame clones, not every one. The data contain 81,000 or so clones, 75% to 95% of them singletons. The nonmyeloablative bone marrow transplants came from related graft donors, with transient mixed chimerism. This sample comprised CD4+ T cells from blood (PBMCs), obtained 24 months after the transplant. These receptors were taken from a human patient who received a combined kidney and bone marrow transplant. Some T cells may be transferred from the graft donor.

This clone was seen just once. The chain couples TRBV4-2 to TRBJ2-3, with D possibly matching TRBD1 (6 bases). The CDR3 consists of 16 residues. Germline-derived CDR1 and CDR2 are LGHNA and YNFKEQ. V dropped 4 bases and J dropped 2 bases, with 16 bases sitting between them. Here the CDR3 reads CASSRARGGDTDTQYF. CDR3 nucleotides: TGTGCCAGCAGCCGAGCGAGAGGGGGAGACACAGATACGCAGTATTTT.

The chain is built from TRBV5-1 and TRBJ1-4; 9 bases are shared with TRBD1. The CDR3 runs to 16 residues. V was pared by 0 bases and J by 8 bases, with 8 bases of the junction left unmatched. Germline V gene data show CDR1 as SGHRS and CDR2 as YFSETQ. The CDR3 sequence: CASSLEGRTGVEKLFF. The CDR3 region has the DNA TGCGCCAGCAGCTTGGAGGGAAGGACAGGGGTGGAAAAACTGTTTTTT.

The chain has TRBV15 and TRBJ2-3, with TRBD2 as a possible D gene (5 bases). There are 15 residues in the CDR3. CDR1 is LNHNV and CDR2 is YYDKDF in the germline V gene (reference sequence). V lost 0 bases and J lost 4, with 11 bases in between. The CDR3 loop is CATSRDWLDSDTQYF. The CDR3, as DNA: TGTGCCACCAGCAGAGATTGGTTGGACTCAGATACGCAGTATTTT.

The rearrangement joins TRBV6-6 to TRBJ2-7; D might be TRBD2 (6 bases). This CDR3 contains 15 residues. Germline CDR1 MNHNY, CDR2 SVGAGI (reference sequence). V lost 10 bases and J 2 bases, leaving 21 bases between the germline ends. CDR3 DNA: TGTGCCACCCACCTTTGGAGGGGCGCGCCCTACGAGCAGTACTTC. It yields the protein CATHLWRGAPYEQYF.

The V gene is TRBV19, the J gene TRBJ2-3; D not resolved. V lost 3 bases to trimming and J lost 1 base, with 5 bases between them. This CDR3 region has 13 residues. The V gene's germline CDR1 is LNHDA and CDR2 SQIVND (reference sequence). In DNA form, the CDR3 reads TGTGCCAGTAGTATGTCTGGCACAGATACGCAGTATTTT. Its protein is CASSMSGTDTQYF.

This clone was counted a single time. The chain links TRBV6-1 to TRBJ1-4, with a weak D call TRBD1 (5 bases). V shed 6 bases and J shed 7 bases, with 15 bases lying between them. The CDR3 runs 14 residues. CDR1 and CDR2 from the germline V gene are MNHNS and SASEGT. The CDR3 coding sequence is TGTGCCAGCAGACCCGGGGAGGGGAGTGAAAAACTGTTTTTT. Translation gives CASRPGEGSEKLFF.

This clone came up once. This chain links TRBV5-1 with TRBJ1-1; the D gene is possibly TRBD1 (6 bases). Germline assignment: CDR1 SGHRS and CDR2 YFSETQ. The V end lost 4 bases, the J end lost 4 bases, and 20 bases lay between the germline ends. The CDR3 is made up of 16 amino acids. This chain's CDR3 is CASSLTGSREGTEAFF. The CDR3 DNA reads TGCGCCAGCAGCCTGACAGGTAGTCGGGAGGGCACTGAAGCTTTCTTT.

The J gene is TRBJ2-5, the V gene TRBV5-1; D is possibly TRBD1 (6 bases). Trimming removed 3 bases from V and 0 bases from J, with 12 bases in between. Germline-derived CDR1 and CDR2 are SGHRS and YFSETQ. The CDR3 sequence is 15 residues long. The CDR3 bases are TGCGCCAGCAGCTCGACCGGGACAAACCAAGAGACCCAGTACTTC. Translation: CASSSTGTNQETQYF.

The chain has TRBV6-1 and TRBJ2-6; no firm D call. The germline V gene encodes CDR1 MNHNS and CDR2 SASEGT. The V gene lost 6 bases and the J gene lost 2 bases, with 11 bases spanning the gap. The CDR3 runs 15 residues. The CDR3 spells CASSASWTGANVLTF. CDR3 DNA: TGTGCCAGCAGCGCTAGTTGGACTGGGGCCAACGTCCTGACTTTC.

The chain couples TRBV6-5 to TRBJ2-1, with 8 bases aligning to TRBD2. V was pared by 5 bases and J by 10 bases, with 10 bases of the junction left unmatched. This CDR3 is 14 amino acids long. In germline, CDR1 is MNHEY, CDR2 SVGAGI. The CDR3 region is CASSRGAGAGEQFF. In nucleotides, the CDR3 is TGTGCCAGCAGTAGAGGAGCGGGAGCGGGAGAGCAGTTCTTC.

The CDR3 spells CASSQRGGETQYF. Here the CDR3 DNA reads TGTGCCAGCAGCCAGCGCGGGGGAGAGACCCAGTACTTC. This chain uses TRBV5-4 with TRBJ2-5, with 7 bases matching TRBD2. The CDR3 has 13 amino acids. Germline CDR1 and CDR2: SGHNT and YYREEE (reference sequence). The V segment lost 4 bases and the J segment 4 bases; nucleotides outside the gene matches: 4. The full variable domain, its missing parts supplied by reference TRBV5-4 and TRBJ2-5, is ETGVTQSPTHLIKTRGQQVTLRCSSQSGHNTVSWYQQALGQGPQFIFQYYREEENGRGNFPPRFSGLQFPNYSSELNVNALELDDSALYLCASSQRGGETQYFGPGTRLLVL.

The CDR3 region has the DNA TGTGCCAGTAGTGCTCGCCACATTGGGGGCGCGGACGAGCAGTACTTC. It translates to CASSARHIGGADEQYF. The chain recombines TRBV19 with TRBJ2-7; a possible D gene is TRBD1 (6 bases). Trimming stripped 5 bases from V and 5 bases from J, with 22 bases between. Germline values: CDR1 LNHDA, CDR2 SQIVND (reference sequence). This CDR3 is built from 16 residues.

V and J are TRBV7-9 and TRBJ2-5; maybe TRBD2 (5 bases). The germline V gene encodes CDR1 SEHNR and CDR2 FQNEAQ (reference sequence). V was trimmed by 6 bases and J by 3 bases, leaving 17 bases between them. The CDR3 consists of 15 residues. The CDR3 bases are TGTGCCAGCAGAGGACCTCTCCTCGGGAAAGAGACCCAGTACTTC. Amino acid sequence: CASRGPLLGKETQYF.

The J gene is TRBJ1-2, the V gene TRBV5-5; D is unresolved. The germline V and J ends were trimmed by 5 bases and 6 bases, with 26 bases remaining between them. CDR3 length: 17 amino acids. Germline V CDR1 and CDR2: SGHKS, YYEKEE (reference sequence). CDR3 DNA: TGTGCCAGCAGGACCGGGAGGCTTTCTATAACGTCGAATGGCTACACCTTC. It is translated as CASRTGRLSITSNGYTF.

The chain carries TRBV7-2 and TRBJ1-1; perhaps TRBD1 as D (5 bases). The germline V gene encodes CDR1 SGHTA and CDR2 FQGNSA. Between the trimmed V and J ends, which lost 3 bases and 0 bases, there was a span of 11 bases. CDR3 length equals 15 residues. This CDR3 reads CASSLAGRMNTEAFF. The CDR3 bases are TGTGCCAGCAGCTTGGCAGGGAGGATGAACACTGAAGCTTTCTTT.

Worth noting for this clone: Other DNA sequences within the sample encode an identical CDR3. V usage is TRBV11-3 and J usage is TRBJ1-2; possibly TRBD1 for D (5 bases). From germline, CDR1 is SGHNT and CDR2 YENEEA. V gave up 6 bases and J gave up 5 bases, with 13 bases separating them. The CDR3 runs to 13 residues. In DNA, the CDR3 is TGTGCCAGCAGTAAAATGGGGGGGTATGGCTACACCTTC. Protein: CASSKMGGYGYTF.

The chain carries TRBV9 and TRBJ2-3, with D uncertain. This CDR3 has 12 residues. V lost 0 bases, J lost 4 bases, and 3 bases lay in between. Germline-derived CDR1 and CDR2 are SGDLS and YYNGEE. CDR3 DNA: TGTGCCAGCAGCGTAGGGCCAGATACGCAGTATTTT. It is translated as CASSVGPDTQYF.

This chain connects TRBV6-1 to TRBJ2-2; TRBD2 matches 8 bases. Trimming removed 2 bases from V and 6 bases from J; junction bases left unmatched: 8. Germline CDR1 is MNHNS and CDR2 is SASEGT. There are 16 residues in the CDR3. CDR3 sequence: CASSESGRASAGELFF. DNA for the CDR3: TGTGCCAGCAGTGAATCCGGGAGGGCCTCGGCCGGGGAGCTGTTTTTT.

This clone has a handful of counts. CDR3 DNA sequence: TGTGCCAGTAGTCTGCGACAGGTTGGGAATGAGCAGTTCTTC. Translating it yields CASSLRQVGNEQFF. The J gene is TRBJ2-1, the V gene TRBV19; weak D call: TRBD1 (6 bases). V was cut by 5 bases and J by 7 bases, with 15 bases left in between. The CDR3 contains 14 residues. Germline CDR1 and CDR2: LNHDA and SQIVND (reference sequence).

V usage is TRBV7-3 and J usage is TRBJ2-1; possibly TRBD2 for D (6 bases). V lost 4 bases, J lost 2 bases, and 12 bases lay in between. Germline V lookup: CDR1 SGHTA, CDR2 FQGTGA. The CDR3 spans 15 residues. CDR3 in amino acids: CASSSKLAPYNEQFF. The CDR3 coding sequence is TGTGCCAGCAGCTCGAAACTAGCCCCCTACAATGAGCAGTTCTTC.

This chain links TRBV7-7 with TRBJ2-5; no firm D call. CDR3 length: 14 residues. V dropped 2 bases and J dropped 1 base, with 8 bases sitting between them. Germline V gene sequence: CDR1 SSHAT, CDR2 FNYEAQ (reference sequence). The CDR3 sequence is CASSLLPVQETQYF. The CDR3, as DNA: TGTGCCAGCAGCTTACTCCCGGTCCAAGAGACCCAGTACTTC.

The J gene is TRBJ2-3, the V gene TRBV7-2, with D possibly TRBD2 on 7 matching bases. This CDR3 has 15 amino acids. The V gene's germline CDR1 is SGHTA and CDR2 FQGNSA. V lost 5 bases and J 4 bases, leaving 16 bases between the germline ends. Here the CDR3 reads CASSPMGRGADTQYF. DNA for the CDR3: TGTGCCAGCAGCCCGATGGGGAGGGGGGCAGATACGCAGTATTTT.

The rearrangement links TRBV10-3 to TRBJ2-1; 7 bases are shared with TRBD1. Germline assignment: CDR1 ENHRY and CDR2 SYGVKD. The CDR3 extends over 16 amino acids. The V segment lost 6 bases and the J segment 8 bases; nucleotides outside the gene matches: 16. The CDR3 sequence is CAISKGAAGARDEQFF. CDR3 in DNA: TGTGCCATCAGCAAGGGGGCCGCAGGGGCGCGGGATGAGCAGTTCTTC.

The chain carries TRBV19 and TRBJ2-2; D ambiguous. V lost 5 bases, J lost 3 bases, and 4 bases lay in between. Germline V CDR1 and CDR2: LNHDA, SQIVND (reference sequence). The CDR3 is made up of 12 amino acids. This CDR3 reads CASSPYTGELFF. Here the CDR3 DNA reads TGTGCCAGTAGTCCCTACACCGGGGAGCTGTTTTTT. Full variable domain (missing parts from reference TRBV19 and TRBJ2-2): DGGITQSPKYLFRKEGQNVTLSCEQNLNHDAMYWYRQDPGQGLRLIYYSQIVNDFQKGDIAEGYSVSREKKESFPLTVTSAQKNPTAFYLCASSPYTGELFFGEGSRLTVL.

CDR3 protein: CASSRMTGQAINEKLFF. CDR3 nucleotide sequence: TGTGCCAGCTCACGAATGACCGGACAGGCCATTAATGAAAAACTGTTTTTT. This chain uses TRBV18 with TRBJ1-4, with 7 bases lining up with TRBD1. V trimming: 4 bases; J trimming: 4 bases; junction bases outside the gene matches: 12. Germline-derived CDR1 and CDR2 are KGHSH and LQKENI. The CDR3 loop spans 17 amino acids.

This chain links TRBV4-2 with TRBJ2-7; 7 bases are a match to TRBD1. The germline gives CDR1 LGHNA, CDR2 YNFKEQ. The CDR3 is 19 amino acids. Losses at the gene ends were 0 bases for V and 2 bases for J; bases not matched to a gene: 16. CDR3: CASSQDSHGADRVPYEQYF. For the CDR3, the DNA is TGTGCCAGCAGCCAAGATTCCCACGGGGCAGACAGGGTCCCCTACGAGCAGTACTTC.

The V and J genes are TRBV4-2 and TRBJ2-3; 7 nucleotides line up with TRBD2. The CDR3 spans 16 residues. CDR1 is LGHNA, CDR2 YNFKEQ, per germline. Unmatched junction bases numbered 5, after V lost 2 bases and J lost 0 bases. The CDR3: CASSQYATSSTDTQYF. CDR3 in DNA: TGTGCCAGCAGCCAATACGCGACTAGCAGCACAGATACGCAGTATTTT.

This clone was seen a single time. V usage is TRBV9 and J usage is TRBJ1-1; tentative D call: TRBD1 (6 bases). Deletions cut 4 bases from V and 1 base from J, with 14 bases between. The germline CDR1 and CDR2 sequences are SGDLS and YYNGEE. This CDR3 is 15 amino acids long. In DNA, the CDR3 is TGTGCCAGCAGCCCCTGGACAGTGGGGAACACTGAAGCTTTCTTT. Translation gives CASSPWTVGNTEAFF.

This chain uses TRBV4-2 with TRBJ2-1; 8 bases line up with TRBD2. This CDR3 region has 15 residues. V trimming: 8 bases; J trimming: 6 bases; junction bases outside the gene matches: 12. In germline, CDR1 is LGHNA, CDR2 YNFKEQ. CDR3 sequence reads: CASRPGGGMANEQFF. The CDR3 DNA sequence: TGTGCCAGCCGCCCCGGCGGGGGGATGGCCAATGAGCAGTTCTTC.